This is a list of T cell receptor beta chains from one sample in a study of spatial heterogeneity in lung cancer. TCRdb independently ran MiXCR on the 5' RACE reads; one entry per CDR3 protein. The table includes 40,000 to 45,000 distinct CDR3 sequences, approximately 24% detected once. The sequences come from PBMCs, collected at follow-up. All receptors derive from a female donor with early-stage non-small cell lung cancer. CDR3s include the opening cysteine and the closing phenylalanine or tryptophan. The D gene is left open where the match is weak. Clone size is given for some rows only: seen once, a few or many times, or a class if the clone is expanded.

clone size,J gene,D gene,V gene,CDR3 length,CDR3 DNA,CDR3 protein
few,TRBJ1-1,TRBD1,TRBV20-1,14,TGCAGTGCGTACCCGGGACAGACGAACACTGAAGCTTTCTTT,CSAYPGQTNTEAFF
NA,TRBJ1-6,NA,TRBV5-1,14,TGCGCCAGCAGCTTCGGGGGGGATAATTCACCCCTCCACTTT,CASSFGGDNSPLHF
NA,TRBJ2-3,NA,TRBV20-1,12,TGCAGTGCTAGAGATCCGTCAGATACGCAGTATTTT,CSARDPSDTQYF
few,TRBJ2-3,NA,TRBV14,14,TGTGCCAGCAGCCCGATGTCGGCCACAGATACGCAGTATTTT,CASSPMSATDTQYF
NA,TRBJ2-5,NA,TRBV29-1,12,TGCAGCGTTGATTGGGACCAAGAGACCCAGTACTTC,CSVDWDQETQYF
NA,TRBJ2-2,NA,TRBV11-3,14,TGTGCCAGCAGCTTAGTCAGCGACACCGGGGAGCTGTTTTTT,CASSLVSDTGELFF
NA,TRBJ2-7,TRBD2,TRBV3-1,15,TGTGCCAGCAGCCAAACCCCGGGACTAGCTTACGAGCAGTACTTC,CASSQTPGLAYEQYF
few,TRBJ1-3,NA,TRBV18,19,TGTGCCAGCTCACCACTTTCGTGGGACTCCGCCGATTCTGAAAACACCATATATTTT,CASSPLSWDSADSENTIYF
NA,TRBJ2-3,NA,TRBV7-9,14,TGTGCCAGCGGACGTGGTGGGAGCACAGATACGCAGTATTTT,CASGRGGSTDTQYF
many,TRBJ2-1,TRBD2,TRBV6-6,13,TGTGCCAGTCTAGCGGGATCCTACAATGAGCAGTTCTTC,CASLAGSYNEQFF
many,TRBJ1-1,NA,TRBV29-1,15,TGCAGCGTTGAAGGAGGGGAGGGTGGGGTGACTGAAGCTTTCTTT,CSVEGGEGGVTEAFF
NA,TRBJ2-7,NA,TRBV19,12,TGTGCCACCGCGACTAGTACGTACGAGCAGTACTTC,CATATSTYEQYF
few,TRBJ2-2,TRBD2,TRBV27,15,TGTGCCAGCAGTTTGATAGGACTAGCAGCCGGGGAGCTGTTTTTT,CASSLIGLAAGELFF
NA,TRBJ1-2,NA,TRBV10-3,12,TGTGCCATCAGTGAGTCCGGAAGTGGCTACACCTTC,CAISESGSGYTF
NA,TRBJ1-4,NA,TRBV7-9,14,TGTGCCAGCAGGTCATCGAATACTAATGAAAAACTGTTTTTT,CASRSSNTNEKLFF
NA,TRBJ1-4,TRBD1,TRBV19,17,TGTGCCAGTAGTATCCACGGACAGGTTAATGGTAATGAAAAACTGTTTTTT,CASSIHGQVNGNEKLFF
NA,TRBJ1-1,NA,TRBV11-3,15,TGTGCCAGCAGCGCGGAGGGTTGGGCGGACACTGAAGCTTTCTTT,CASSAEGWADTEAFF
NA,TRBJ1-2,TRBD1,TRBV18,15,TGTGCCAGCTCACTGGGACAGGGGGCTAACTATGGCTACACCTTC,CASSLGQGANYGYTF
few,TRBJ2-3,NA,TRBV28,17,TGTGCCAGCAGTTCACCTGGCCGCGGTGGGAGCACAGATACGCAGTATTTT,CASSSPGRGGSTDTQYF
NA,TRBJ2-1,TRBD1,TRBV6-1,15,TGTGCCAGCACTCCACCCGGGACAGGGGACAATGAGCAGTTCTTC,CASTPPGTGDNEQFF
NA,TRBJ2-7,NA,TRBV27,13,TGTGCCAGCAGTTTGGGGGCTGAATACGAGCAGTACTTC,CASSLGAEYEQYF
many,TRBJ2-7,NA,TRBV20-1,12,TGCAGTGCTAGATTCAGGGCCCACGAGCAGTACTTC,CSARFRAHEQYF
NA,TRBJ2-2,TRBD1,TRBV29-1,14,TGCAGCGCCCAGACAGGGGGGCACACCGGGGAGCTGTTTTTT,CSAQTGGHTGELFF
few,TRBJ2-7,NA,TRBV20-1,13,TGCAGTGCTCCCGGGACGCCGTACTACGAGCAGTACTTC,CSAPGTPYYEQYF
many,TRBJ2-1,NA,TRBV2,16,TGTGCCAGCAGTGACCCAGCTAGCTTAAAATACAATGAGCAGTTCTTC,CASSDPASLKYNEQFF
few,TRBJ1-4,NA,TRBV6-2/TRBV6-3,14,TGTGCCAGCAGTTACCTGAACAGACCTGAAAAACTGTTTTTT,CASSYLNRPEKLFF
few,TRBJ1-3,NA,TRBV6-5,14,TGTGCCAGCACCCCTCCCGGCGGTGGAAACACCATATATTTT,CASTPPGGGNTIYF
NA,TRBJ1-5,NA,TRBV28,17,TGTGCCAGCAGTTTGTCGGGGTTCGTAGTAGGCAATCAGCCCCAGCATTTT,CASSLSGFVVGNQPQHF
NA,TRBJ2-3,TRBD1,TRBV5-1,16,TGCGCCAGCAGCCCCGACAGGGGAGGTAGTACAGATACGCAGTATTTT,CASSPDRGGSTDTQYF
many,TRBJ2-3,NA,TRBV5-4,14,TGTGCCAGCAATAAGGGGGGCGGCACAGATACGCAGTATTTT,CASNKGGGTDTQYF
NA,TRBJ2-3,NA,TRBV18,14,TGTGCCAGCTCACCACCAGTTAGCACAGATACGCAGTATTTT,CASSPPVSTDTQYF
few,TRBJ1-5,NA,TRBV20-1,12,TGCAGTGCTTGGGAGGGCAATCAGCCCCAGCATTTT,CSAWEGNQPQHF
NA,TRBJ2-1,TRBD2,TRBV6-1,15,TGTGCCAGCAGACTAGCGGGAAATTCCTACAATGAGCAGTTCTTC,CASRLAGNSYNEQFF
few,TRBJ2-2,NA,TRBV7-9,15,TGTGCCAGCAGCTTGCGGCCAAAAAACACCGGGGAGCTGTTTTTT,CASSLRPKNTGELFF
few,TRBJ1-6,TRBD1,TRBV7-6,16,TGTGCCAGCAGCTTAGCGGGTGACAGGGATGGTTCACCCCTCCACTTT,CASSLAGDRDGSPLHF
many,TRBJ2-1,NA,TRBV30,17,TGTGCCTGGTCACCCTCGGGACCAGCCGGATTCTACAATGAGCAGTTCTTC,CAWSPSGPAGFYNEQFF
NA,TRBJ2-3,TRBD2,TRBV7-9,15,TGTGCCAGCAGCACCCGCGGGGACTACTCAGATACGCAGTATTTT,CASSTRGDYSDTQYF
NA,TRBJ1-2,TRBD1,TRBV7-2,13,TGTGCCAGCAGCTCCGACAGGGTCTATGGCTACACCTTC,CASSSDRVYGYTF
NA,TRBJ1-2,NA,TRBV7-3,13,TGTGCCAGCAGCTTAAACACAGGCTATGGCTACACCTTC,CASSLNTGYGYTF
few,TRBJ2-2,NA,TRBV7-6,15,TGTGCCAGCAGCTCCCGGGACTTGTTCACCGGGGAGCTGTTTTTT,CASSSRDLFTGELFF
many,TRBJ2-1,TRBD2,TRBV12-3/TRBV12-4,14,TGTGCCAGCAACAGCGGGGGCCTCTACAATGAGCAGTTCTTC,CASNSGGLYNEQFF
few,TRBJ2-7,TRBD1,TRBV19,15,TGTGCCAGTAGGGAACAGGGGCATGCATCCTACGAGCAGTACTTC,CASREQGHASYEQYF
few,TRBJ2-1,TRBD2,TRBV7-3,14,TGTGCCAGCAGCTTGGGACTAGCGGGAGGTGAGCAGTTCTTC,CASSLGLAGGEQFF
NA,TRBJ1-1,NA,TRBV11-1,14,TGTGCCAGCAGCTTACCTCTAAGGGACACTGAAGCTTTCTTT,CASSLPLRDTEAFF
NA,TRBJ1-1,NA,TRBV4-1,14,TGCGCCAGCAGCCAAGTTGGAGTGAACACTGAAGCTTTCTTT,CASSQVGVNTEAFF
NA,TRBJ1-1,NA,TRBV20-1,11,TGCAGTGCCGTTGACAGGACTGAAGCTTTCTTT,CSAVDRTEAFF
few,TRBJ1-3,NA,TRBV18,14,TGTGCCAGCACCCACACAGGGACTGGAAACACCATATATTTT,CASTHTGTGNTIYF
few,TRBJ2-4,NA,TRBV6-5,16,TGTGCCAGCAGACCAACTATGGGGGCAGCCAAAAACATTCAGTACTTC,CASRPTMGAAKNIQYF
many,TRBJ1-5,NA,TRBV6-6,14,TGTGCCAGCAGTTACATGGGGGGTGATCAGCCCCAGCATTTT,CASSYMGGDQPQHF
few,TRBJ2-2,TRBD2,TRBV5-1,17,TGCGCCAGCAGTATGAGGCTAGCGGAGAGGGACACCGGGGAGCTGTTTTTT,CASSMRLAERDTGELFF
few,TRBJ2-5,NA,TRBV6-2/TRBV6-3,16,TGTGCCAGCAGAAGGATCCCCGACAGGTACCAAGAGACCCAGTACTTC,CASRRIPDRYQETQYF
few,TRBJ2-1,TRBD2,TRBV7-9,15,TGTGCCAGCAGCCCCACCCTAGCGGGGTACAATGAGCAGTTCTTC,CASSPTLAGYNEQFF
NA,TRBJ2-3,TRBD2,TRBV7-2,13,TGTGCCAGCAGGACGGGGGGAGGAGATACGCAGTATTTT,CASRTGGGDTQYF
NA,TRBJ1-5,TRBD1,TRBV12-3/TRBV12-4,13,TGTGCCAGCAGCCCCGACAGGGTACAGCCCCAGCATTTT,CASSPDRVQPQHF